The source of this TCR beta chain is a study of cytomegalovirus exposure and HLA in healthy donors (dated by TCRdb to about 2017). Study-wide context: According to an earlier analysis of around 600 of the donors, about 170 million T cells yielded some 120 million unique TCR beta sequences and 250 to 350 Gb of sequence data. All discovery cohort repertoires had been generated on a single sequencing platform. In a later genetic analysis, genome-wide SNP genotypes for about 55% of the roughly 700 donors were used, and that subset was treated as a discovery cohort. Using immunosequencing, the study profiled T cell repertoires from fewer than 850 subjects and related those repertoires to cytomegalovirus serostatus. Alongside the repertoire data, information on donor age, sex, ethnicity and CMV serostatus was compiled. Typing coverage varied by locus: roughly 629-630 donors for A, B, C, DRB1 and DQB1; roughly 560 for DQA1; 606 for DPA1; roughly 470 for DPB1. An earlier analysis of several hundred of the donors used high-throughput TCR beta sequencing to judge whether each TCR beta V gene segment behaved as functional or pseudogenic. The later analysis used no new phenotypic data to find candidate immune exposures, relying instead on TCR beta sequences and their occurrence across donors. Of the 300 to 500 genotyped donors, over 80% were placed in the genetic ancestry cluster associated with self-reported Caucasian donors. Roughly five DR-DQ haplotypes were treated as single units for association and clustering because of strong linkage in the cohort. To predict cytomegalovirus infection status, the study brought together high-throughput TCR immunosequencing, statistical association of individual TCRs with disease status, and machine learning. The study aimed to test whether signatures of past pathogen exposure could be identified by cataloging public T cell receptors. Both class I and class II loci were covered by HLA typing, at four-digit resolution. In a later analysis, previously published TCR beta repertoires from about 640 donors were re-analyzed and high-resolution HLA genotyping was added so that TCR occurrence patterns could be studied. About 280 gigabases of sequencing data and around 80 million unique TCR sequences made up an early release that covered about 640 HLA-typed donors. On average, roughly 250,000 unique TCR beta nucleotide sequences were sequenced per donor among some 430 genotyped donors of the cohort, with roughly 20% of those sequences being non-productive. A separate validation cohort of over a hundred different subjects was used in addition to the 666-subject first cohort.

In total, approximately 610 healthy bone marrow donors made up the cohort. At the time of sampling, every cohort member was nominally healthy, though immune exposures that went unrecorded were likely present. The donor tested CMV seropositive and was one of the 289 seropositive cohort members. Every donor gave a peripheral blood sample, and the peripheral blood mononuclear cells from that sample were used for TCR beta sequencing. Genomic DNA was extracted from the blood cell samples with the Qiagen DNeasy Blood Extraction Kit. Preparation of the library involved the immunoSEQ multiplex PCR assay. The multiplex PCR relied on a mix of 60 forward primers for TCR Vbeta segments and 13 reverse primers for TCR Jbeta segments. A multiplex PCR assay on genomic DNA amplified the CDR3 region of rearranged TCR beta genes. The Illumina HiSeq System was used to sequence the amplified TCR beta libraries as 87-base-pair reads. As for the authors' bioinformatics: In a later analysis, around 80 million unique TCR beta chains were counted across the 690 or so repertoires, and roughly 11 million of these chains were shared by at least two donors. Raw reads were error-corrected and collapsed into unique sequences by a nearest-neighbor algorithm in which closely related sequences were merged to remove PCR and sequencing errors. Alignment of CDR3 sequences to IMGT reference sequences was used to assign V, D and J gene segments. For a sequence to be retained, a match of at least six nucleotides was required to both a V gene segment and a J gene segment. A rearrangement counted as productive if the CDR3 had no stop codons and remained in frame with V and J, and every other rearrangement counted as non-productive. Following IMGT convention, CDR3 was defined as the stretch from the second conserved V-encoded cysteine to the conserved J-encoded phenylalanine. In an earlier analysis of around 640 of the donors, sequences lacking an unambiguous match to a single V gene segment were excluded. An earlier analysis of just under 600 of the donors called V segments functional above 56.7% productive rearrangements and segregating when the between-donor standard deviation exceeded 5%. A statistical classification framework was built to diagnose cytomegalovirus status from the catalog of TCR beta chain sequences. A later analysis assigned V and J genes by comparing TCR nucleotide sequences with IMGT/GENE-DB human TR gene sequences. A later analysis assigned CDR3 sequences and most-parsimonious VDJ recombination scenarios with the TCRdist pipeline. In a later analysis, each TCR beta chain was defined by its CDR3 amino acid sequence together with its V-gene family, and reads without a unique V-gene family were excluded. In a later analysis, approximately 590 highly shared, low-generation-probability nucleotide sequences were removed to address suspected cross-contamination and a sequencing artifact. In a later analysis, a clonal expansion index for each public chain was calculated from normalized within-repertoire ranks of inferred template counts. In a later analysis, generation probabilities were computed with a VDJ recombination model fitted to out-of-frame rearrangements, and the resulting probabilities were checked against IGoR. A later analysis scored TCR-TCR, TCR-HLA and TCR-CMV co-occurrence with hypergeometric tests, applying a repertoire-size bias correction to TCR pairs. False discovery rates were estimated in a later analysis by permuting HLA or CMV assignments 20 times. A later analysis grouped co-occurring TCRs with DBSCAN, adding TCRdist sequence similarity when clustering within HLA-allele-positive subsets. For co-occurrence clustering, repertoires with fewer than 30,000 or more than 120,000 public chains were excluded, along with about five repertoires with anomalous nucleotide sharing. As stored in TCRdb, this immuneACCESS dataset retains in-frame rearrangements with V and J assigned. A fraction of the clones does not appear; measured against another copy, unresolved V genes explain less than half of the discrepancy, and the remainder lacks a known reason. That table is the source of V, J and clone size, and D and trimming were worked out from the DNA. The sample table on file contains about 210,000 clones. Approximately 0.98% of the sample goes to the ten largest clones.

Between the V and J ends, shortened by 10 bases and 1 base respectively, the junction contains 11 bases. The CDR3 numbers 13 residues from cysteine through phenylalanine. The DNA shown is the 39-base CDR3, in frame from base 1. Sequences MDHEN (CDR1) and SYDVKM (CDR2) are obtained from the germline V gene. With regard to this clone: The antigen this receptor binds is unknown.

What the authors observed across the whole study: In a later analysis, 16,951 TCR beta sequences were associated with specific HLA alleles at a false discovery rate of 0.05. According to a later genetic analysis, donors in an Asian-associated ancestry cluster had fewer N-insertions in productive TCRs than the approximately 650-donor mean. Roughly uniform sequencing depth across donors was assumed in presence/absence analyses, although this assumption may not hold. Across donors, most TCR sequences were observed very rarely, whereas some public TCRs were present in many individuals. A later analysis found that TCR association rates varied across HLA loci, with DRB1 alleles showing the most associated TCRs and HLA-C alleles the fewest. A cluster of highly shared sequence variants was judged likely to be a technical artifact of the sequencing pipeline. A further reported finding was that TCR beta sequences accurately predicted the HLA-A and HLA-B alleles for most subjects in the first cohort. Cytomegalovirus status was reported to be diagnosed by the classifier with high specificity and sensitivity in both the original and validation cohorts. In a later analysis, HLA-associated TCR beta chains showed more clonal expansion and lower generation probabilities than non-associated chains that were equally common. Correlated functional status among segregating V segments might be attributable to linkage disequilibrium, but an unknown experimental factor could not be ruled out. Because counts were too low, roughly 16 rarely observed V segments, including chromosome 9 orphons, were left out of the earlier analysis of approximately 500 of the donors. The study listed 150 to 200 TCR beta chains as associated with cytomegalovirus. In an earlier analysis of more than 450 of the donors, most TCR beta V segments were observed in productive rearrangements about 87% or about 30% of the time, broadly matching IMGT annotations. According to a later analysis, parvovirus B19, influenza, CMV and Epstein-Barr virus appeared linked to several top co-occurrence clusters. A later genetic analysis associated a missense DCLRE1C variant with V-gene and J-gene trimming of TCR beta chains, and an independent cohort replicated the association. Because HLA typing was unavailable for some donors at each locus, only the typed subset was used in association tests. A later analysis found that most CMV-associated TCR beta chains appeared HLA-restricted, with HLA associations seemingly driven largely by CMV exposure. Some IMGT-functional V segments, including TRBV6-2 and TRBV6-3, could not be distinguished by the 87-base-pair reads and were therefore excluded. Strong co-occurrence of HLA alleles, especially DR and DQ, made assigning TCR associations to individual alleles difficult. CMV serostatus was the only immune exposure information available for the cohort. A few of the identified cytomegalovirus-associated TCR beta chains were confirmed in vitro to be specific for cytomegalovirus antigens. In this cohort, only TCR beta chains were sequenced, and detectable features were limited by the absence of alpha or paired-chain data. According to the authors, the approach could potentially be generalized to other disease states and immunological phenotypes.

This receptor was identified in a woman in her thirties in good health and CMV-seropositive. This chain joins TRBV28 to TRBJ1-3, with a weak D call of TRBD1 (6 bases match). The material sequenced was PBMCs. The DNA sequence is TGTGCCACCACACAGGGTTCTGGAAACACCATATATTTT. Its coded protein is CATTQGSGNTIYF. Extended through the reference TRBV28 and TRBJ1-3 proteins, this CDR3 yields the full variable domain: DVKVTQSSRYLVKRTGEKVFLECVQDMDHENMFWYRQDPGLGLRLIYFSYDVKMKEKGDIPEGYSVSREKKERFSLILESASTNQTSMYLCATTQGSGNTIYFGEGSWLTVV.